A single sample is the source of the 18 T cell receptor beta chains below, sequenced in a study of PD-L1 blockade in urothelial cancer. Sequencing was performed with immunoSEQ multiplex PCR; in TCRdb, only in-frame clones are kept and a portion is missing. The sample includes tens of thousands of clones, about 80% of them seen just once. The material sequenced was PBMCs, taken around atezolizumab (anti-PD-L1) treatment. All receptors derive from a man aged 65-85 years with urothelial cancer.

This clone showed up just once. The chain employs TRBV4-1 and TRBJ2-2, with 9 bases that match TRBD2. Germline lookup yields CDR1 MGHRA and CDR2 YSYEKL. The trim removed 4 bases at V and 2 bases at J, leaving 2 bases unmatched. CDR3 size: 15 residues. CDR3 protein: CASSPGLANTGELFF. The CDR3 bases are TGCGCCAGCAGCCCGGGACTAGCTAACACCGGGGAGCTGTTTTTT.

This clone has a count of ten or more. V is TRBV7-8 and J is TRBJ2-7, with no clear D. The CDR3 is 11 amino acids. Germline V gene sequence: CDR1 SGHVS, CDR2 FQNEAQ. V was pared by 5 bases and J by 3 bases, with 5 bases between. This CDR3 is CASSPYYEQYF. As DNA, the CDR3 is TGTGCCAGCAGCCCCTACTACGAGCAGTACTTC.

DNA of the CDR3: TGTGCCAGCAGCCCGGGGGCGGGGGCCTACGAGCAGTACTTC. Protein sequence: CASSPGAGAYEQYF. The chain employs TRBV7-9 and TRBJ2-7, with D perhaps TRBD2 (7 bases). The ends were cut back, 5 bases at V and 2 bases at J, with 13 bases in the middle. Germline V gene sequence: CDR1 SEHNR, CDR2 FQNEAQ (reference sequence). There are 14 residues in the CDR3. Looking up the rest from reference TRBV7-9 and TRBJ2-7 gives the full variable domain: DTGVSQNPRHKITKRGQNVTFRCDPISEHNRLYWYRQTLGQGPEFLTYFQNEAQLEKSRLLSDRFSAERPKGSFSTLEIQRTEQGDSAMYLCASSPGAGAYEQYFGPGTRLTVT.

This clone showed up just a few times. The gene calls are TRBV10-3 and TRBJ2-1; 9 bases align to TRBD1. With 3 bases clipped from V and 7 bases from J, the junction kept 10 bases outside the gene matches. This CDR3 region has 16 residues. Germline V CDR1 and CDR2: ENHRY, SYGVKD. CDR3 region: CAISDRAGTGLNEQFF. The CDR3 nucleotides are TGTGCCATCAGTGATAGGGCGGGGACAGGGTTAAATGAGCAGTTCTTC.

The CDR3 reads CAWTEAAGVAAFF. CDR3 in DNA: TGTGCCTGGACGGAGGCCGCCGGGGTAGCAGCTTTCTTT. V gene TRBV30 combines with J gene TRBJ1-1, with D unclear. The CDR3 spans 13 residues. Per germline, CDR1 GTSNPN and CDR2 SVGIG (reference sequence). Trimming took 4 bases from V and 10 from J, leaving 19 bases between them.

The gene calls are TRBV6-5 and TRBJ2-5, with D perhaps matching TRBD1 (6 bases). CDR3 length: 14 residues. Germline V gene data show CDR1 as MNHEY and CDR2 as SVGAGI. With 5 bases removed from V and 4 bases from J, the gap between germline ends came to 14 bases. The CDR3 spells CASSETGSRETQYF. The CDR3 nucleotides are TGTGCCAGCAGTGAAACAGGGAGTAGAGAGACCCAGTACTTC.

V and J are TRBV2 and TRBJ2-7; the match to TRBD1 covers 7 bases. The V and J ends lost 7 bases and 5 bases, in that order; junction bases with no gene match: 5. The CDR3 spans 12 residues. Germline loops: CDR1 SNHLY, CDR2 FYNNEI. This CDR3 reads CASIQGENEQYF. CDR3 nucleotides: TGTGCCAGCATCCAGGGGGAGAACGAGCAGTACTTC.

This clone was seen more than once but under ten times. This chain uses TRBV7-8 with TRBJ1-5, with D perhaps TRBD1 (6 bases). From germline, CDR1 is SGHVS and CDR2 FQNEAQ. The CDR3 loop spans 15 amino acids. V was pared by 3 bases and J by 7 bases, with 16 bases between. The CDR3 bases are TGTGCCAGCAGCTTGTCCCAGGGTACAGGGCAGCCCCAGCATTTT. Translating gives CASSLSQGTGQPQHF.

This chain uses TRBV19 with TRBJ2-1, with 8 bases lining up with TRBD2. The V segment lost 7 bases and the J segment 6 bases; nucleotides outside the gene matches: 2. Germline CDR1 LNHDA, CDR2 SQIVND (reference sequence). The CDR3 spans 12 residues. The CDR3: CASTLAGNEQFF. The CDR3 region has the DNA TGTGCCAGTACGCTAGCGGGCAATGAGCAGTTCTTC. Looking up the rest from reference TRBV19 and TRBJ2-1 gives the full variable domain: DGGITQSPKYLFRKEGQNVTLSCEQNLNHDAMYWYRQDPGQGLRLIYYSQIVNDFQKGDIAEGYSVSREKKESFPLTVTSAQKNPTAFYLCASTLAGNEQFFGPGTRLTVL.

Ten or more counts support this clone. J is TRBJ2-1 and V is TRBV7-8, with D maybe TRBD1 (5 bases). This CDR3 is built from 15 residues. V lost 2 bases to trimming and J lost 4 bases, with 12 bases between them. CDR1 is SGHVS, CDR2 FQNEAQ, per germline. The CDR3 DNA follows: TGTGCCAGCAGCTTACTAGGGGCTGGGTACAATGAGCAGTTCTTC. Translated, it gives CASSLLGAGYNEQFF.

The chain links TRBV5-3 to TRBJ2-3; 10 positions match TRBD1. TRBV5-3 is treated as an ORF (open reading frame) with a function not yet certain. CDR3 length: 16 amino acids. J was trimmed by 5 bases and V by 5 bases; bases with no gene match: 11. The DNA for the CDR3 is TGTGCCAGAAGACCGAGACAGGGGGCGATTGGAGATACGCAGTATTTT. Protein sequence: CARRPRQGAIGDTQYF.

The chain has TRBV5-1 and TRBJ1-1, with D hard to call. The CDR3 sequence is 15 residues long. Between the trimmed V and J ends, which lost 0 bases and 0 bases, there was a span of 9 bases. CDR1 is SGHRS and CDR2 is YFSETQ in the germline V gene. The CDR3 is CASSLGEPMNTEAFF. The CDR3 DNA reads TGCGCCAGCAGCTTGGGAGAGCCTATGAACACTGAAGCTTTCTTT.

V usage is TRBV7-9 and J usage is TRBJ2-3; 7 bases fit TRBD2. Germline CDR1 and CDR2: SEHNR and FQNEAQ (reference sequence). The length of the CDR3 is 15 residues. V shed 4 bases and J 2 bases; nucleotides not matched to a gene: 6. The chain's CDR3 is CASSSGTTFTDTQYF. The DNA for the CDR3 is TGTGCCAGCAGCTCCGGGACTACCTTCACAGATACGCAGTATTTT.

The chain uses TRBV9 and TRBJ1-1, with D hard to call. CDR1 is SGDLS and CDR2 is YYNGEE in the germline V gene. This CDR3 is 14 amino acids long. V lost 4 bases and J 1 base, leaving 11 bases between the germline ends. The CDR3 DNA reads TGTGCCAGCAGCCCACCTACTTCGAACACTGAAGCTTTCTTT. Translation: CASSPPTSNTEAFF.

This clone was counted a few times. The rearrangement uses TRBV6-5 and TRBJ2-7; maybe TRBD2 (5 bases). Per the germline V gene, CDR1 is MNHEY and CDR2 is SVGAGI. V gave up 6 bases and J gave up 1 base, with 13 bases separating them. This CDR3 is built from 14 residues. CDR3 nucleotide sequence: TGTGCCAGCAGAGGCGGGCCCCTGTCCTACGAGCAGTACTTC. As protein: CASRGGPLSYEQYF.

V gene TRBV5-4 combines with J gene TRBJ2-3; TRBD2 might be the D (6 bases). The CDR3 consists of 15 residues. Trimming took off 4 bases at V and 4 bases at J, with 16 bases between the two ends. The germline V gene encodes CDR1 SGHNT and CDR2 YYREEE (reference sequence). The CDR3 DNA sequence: TGTGCCAGCAGCACGGGACTCACCGACGCAGATACGCAGTATTTT. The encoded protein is CASSTGLTDADTQYF. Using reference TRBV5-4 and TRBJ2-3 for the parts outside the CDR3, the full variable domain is ETGVTQSPTHLIKTRGQQVTLRCSSQSGHNTVSWYQQALGQGPQFIFQYYREEENGRGNFPPRFSGLQFPNYSSELNVNALELDDSALYLCASSTGLTDADTQYFGPGTRLTVL.

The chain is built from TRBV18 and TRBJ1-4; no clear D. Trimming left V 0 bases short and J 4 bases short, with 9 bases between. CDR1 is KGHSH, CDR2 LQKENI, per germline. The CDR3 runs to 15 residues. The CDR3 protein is CASSPPGPVNEKLFF. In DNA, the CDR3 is TGTGCCAGCTCACCACCGGGCCCCGTTAATGAAAAACTGTTTTTT. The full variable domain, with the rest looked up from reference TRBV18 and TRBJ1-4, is NAGVMQNPRHLVRRRGQEARLRCSPMKGHSHVYWYRQLPEEGLKFMVYLQKENIIDESGMPKERFSAEFPKEGPSILRIQQVVRGDSAAYFCASSPPGPVNEKLFFGSGTQLSVL.

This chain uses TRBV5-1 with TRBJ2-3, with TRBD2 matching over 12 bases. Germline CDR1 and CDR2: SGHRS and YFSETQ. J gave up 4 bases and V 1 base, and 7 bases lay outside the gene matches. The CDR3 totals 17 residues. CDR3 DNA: TGCGCCAGCAGCTTGATGACTAGCGGGGGAAGGGCAGATACGCAGTATTTT. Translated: CASSLMTSGGRADTQYF.